What follows is one TCR beta chain and its context. V was cut by 0 bases and J by 4 bases, with 3 bases left in between. CDR3 size: 12 residues. The germline CDR1 and CDR2 sequences are LGHNA and YSLEER. The source of the sample is a study of CD8+ T cells in alopecia areata. Once RNA had been extracted, it was reverse transcribed into cDNA to act as the sequencing template. Sequencing was performed with immunoSEQ multiplex PCR; in TCRdb, only in-frame clones are kept and a portion is missing. The table lists some 42,000 clones, roughly 89% of them singletons. Treatment here: oral pan-JAK inhibitor, 5-10 mg twice daily.

Source: CD8+ T cells sorted from blood, taken at week 24, from a patient treated with tofacitinib. This chain connects TRBV4-3 to TRBJ1-2; D is uncertain. This TCR derives from a human donor with alopecia areata. The CDR3 loop reads CASSQDAYGYTF. The CDR3 bases are TGCGCCAGCAGCCAAGATGCCTATGGCTACACCTTC.